The 8 T cell receptor beta chains below come from one sample, sequenced in a study of Graves' ophthalmopathy and Graves' hyperthyroidism. Amplified TCR beta CDR3 regions were obtained using RNA transcripts as template. The first-round RT-PCR employed HTBI primers together with the Qiagen OneStep RT-PCR kit. A multiplex PCR was then performed as the second round. TCRdb re-derived calls from the multiplex PCR reads in MiXCR, one entry per CDR3 protein. Here the sample spans roughly 610,000 distinct CDR3 sequences, over 20% being singletons. Input material: peripheral blood. All receptors derive from a woman under 30 with stable Graves' hyperthyroidism. Some clones in this sample may be carry-over from other donors' samples.

Many counts were recorded for this clonotype. The chain is built from TRBV7-3 and TRBJ2-7, with D possibly being TRBD1 or TRBD2 (5 bases each). This CDR3 is 15 amino acids long. V lost 2 bases and J lost 3, with 14 bases in between. Looked up from germline, CDR1 is SGHTA and CDR2 is FQGTGA. The CDR3 spells CASSLGTEDYYEQYF. In DNA form, the CDR3 reads TGTGCCAGCAGCTTAGGGACCGAAGACTACTACGAGCAGTACTTC.

This clonotype came up many times. The chain uses TRBV29-1 and TRBJ1-1, with a possible D match to TRBD1 (6 bases). The V end lost 3 bases, the J end lost 5 bases, and 10 bases lay between the germline ends. The germline V gene encodes CDR1 SQVTM and CDR2 ANQGSEA. This CDR3 has 12 amino acids. The CDR3 loop is CSVEGAGTEAFF. The CDR3 region has the DNA TGCAGCGTTGAGGGGGCAGGGACTGAAGCTTTCTTT.

The V and J genes are TRBV11-1 and TRBJ2-1; 10 bases map to TRBD2. Losses at the gene ends were 6 bases for V and 5 bases for J; bases not matched to a gene: 4. This CDR3 has 14 residues. Germline-derived CDR1 and CDR2 are SGHAT and FQDESV (reference sequence). This chain's CDR3 is CASRRTSGNNEQFF. CDR3 nucleotides: TGTGCCAGCAGGCGGACTAGCGGTAACAATGAGCAGTTCTTC. Full variable domain (missing parts from reference TRBV11-1 and TRBJ2-1): EAEVAQSPRYKITEKSQAVAFWCDPISGHATLYWYRQILGQGPELLVQFQDESVVDDSQLPKDRFSAERLKGVDSTLKIQPAELGDSAMYLCASRRTSGNNEQFFGPGTRLTVL.

This clonotype was counted at least ten times. The chain combines TRBV12-3 or TRBV12-4 with TRBJ1-1; D is unclear. The CDR3 consists of 13 residues. V was clipped by 3 bases and J by 1 base, with 6 bases between them. CDR3 nucleotide sequence: TGTGCCAGCAGTTTCCTGCGGAACACTGAAGCTTTCTTT. Its translation: CASSFLRNTEAFF.

This clonotype has only a few counts. This chain joins TRBV19 and TRBJ1-2; D may be TRBD1 (6 bases). Germline V CDR1 and CDR2: LNHDA, SQIVND (reference sequence). This CDR3 spans 17 amino acids. The V gene lost 4 bases and the J gene lost 4 bases, with 22 bases spanning the gap. The chain's CDR3 is CASSKGGSLPDGYGYTF. The CDR3 nucleotides read TGTGCCAGTAGTAAAGGGGGGTCCCTCCCTGACGGCTATGGCTACACCTTC.

Details on this clonotype: Germline is not matched at one junction end, which may reflect a read error. The CDR3: CAISFGDRYYGYTF. CDR3 DNA: TGTGCCATCAGCTTTGGGGACAGGTACTATGGCTACACCTTC. The chain is built from TRBV7-9 and TRBJ1-2; 8 bases fit TRBD1. The CDR3 contains 14 residues. Germline-derived CDR1 and CDR2 are SEHNR and FQNEAQ (reference sequence).

This clonotype has a count of ten or more. The gene calls are TRBV12-3 or TRBV12-4 and TRBJ1-1; 8 positions agree with TRBD1. The V gene end was trimmed by 5 bases and the J gene end by 1 base; junction bases not matched to a gene: 0. The CDR3 extends over 13 amino acids. CDR3: CASSGQGNTEAFF. Written as DNA, the CDR3 is TGTGCCAGCAGTGGACAGGGGAACACTGAAGCTTTCTTT.

The chain joins TRBV24-1 to TRBJ1-5, with D tentatively TRBD1 (5 bases). The CDR3 loop spans 16 amino acids. Trimming stripped 3 bases from V and 5 bases from J, with 16 bases between. Germline CDR1 reads KGHDR; CDR2 reads SFDVKD. CDR3 region: CATSDGETGLHQPQHF. The DNA for the CDR3 is TGTGCCACCAGTGATGGGGAAACAGGCCTCCATCAGCCCCAGCATTTT.